This is a list of T cell receptor beta chains from one sample in a study of CD8 T cells in Susac syndrome. TCRdb recomputed calls from the immunoSEQ multiplex PCR reads with MiXCR, one row per CDR3 protein. The repertoire includes 130,000 to 150,000 distinct CDR3 sequences, 85% to 95% of them detected once, and roughly 0.27% sits in the top ten. The material sequenced was CD8+ T cells from PBMCs. The receptor set was obtained from a human donor in good health. CDR3s include the opening cysteine and the closing phenylalanine or tryptophan. Each record gives: J gene, CDR3 length, D gene, V gene, clone size, CDR3 DNA, CDR3 protein. The D gene is left open where the match is weak. Size tells how often a clone was seen (once, few, many) or the class of an expanded clone, and some rows leave it out.

>TRBJ2-7|16|TRBD2|TRBV27|.
TGTGCCAGCAGTCCATACCTAGCGGGAGGTTCCTACGAGCAGTACTTC
CASSPYLAGGSYEQYF
>TRBJ2-5|13|TRBD1|TRBV29-1|.
TGCAGCGTCGATGAAGTGACAGGGGGCGCCCAGTACTTC
CSVDEVTGGAQYF
>TRBJ2-7|15|.|TRBV30|.
TGTGCCTGGAGTGTAGGGTACCTAGGACCCTACGAGCAGTACTTC
CAWSVGYLGPYEQYF
>TRBJ2-7|13|.|TRBV6-5|.
TGTGCCAGCAGTTGGACAGATTCCTACGAGCAGTACTTC
CASSWTDSYEQYF
>TRBJ1-1|14|.|TRBV3-1|few
TGTGCCAGCAGCCAAGTGAAGGGTTCCACTGAAGCTTTCTTT
CASSQVKGSTEAFF
>TRBJ1-1|15|.|TRBV5-6|.
TGTGCCAGCAGCTTGGTACCGGGGTCGAACACTGAAGCTTTCTTT
CASSLVPGSNTEAFF
>TRBJ1-5|14|.|TRBV12-3/TRBV12-4|.
TGTGCCAGCAGTCCAGCGGGGGGGAATCAGCCCCAGCATTTT
CASSPAGGNQPQHF
>TRBJ1-2|17|.|TRBV29-1|once
TGCAGCGTTGAAGATCGGATTCCTTGGACGGGCCTTTATGGCTACACCTTC
CSVEDRIPWTGLYGYTF
>TRBJ1-2|13|TRBD1|TRBV20-1|once
TGCAGTGCTAGCCGGACAGGATATCATGGCTACACCTTC
CSASRTGYHGYTF
>TRBJ2-1|14|.|TRBV4-3|once
TGCGCCAGCAGCCAAGACGGTAGGGAGGATGAGCAGTTCTTC
CASSQDGREDEQFF
>TRBJ2-7|13|TRBD1|TRBV29-1|.
TGCAGCGTTTTACAGGGGGACTCCTACGAGCAGTACTTC
CSVLQGDSYEQYF
>TRBJ2-1|15|TRBD2|TRBV6-2/TRBV6-3|.
TGTGCCAGTATTGGCGGGAGGGAGGTTCCCAATGAGCAGTTCTTC
CASIGGREVPNEQFF
>TRBJ2-7|15|TRBD2|TRBV29-1|.
TGCAGCGTTGAAGATCAGACTAGCGGGAGCTACGAGCAGTACTTC
CSVEDQTSGSYEQYF
>TRBJ1-2|15|.|TRBV7-9|once
TGTGCCAGCAGCTTAGCCTCACAAAGCCCCTATGGCTACACCTTC
CASSLASQSPYGYTF
>TRBJ1-1|12|TRBD1|TRBV20-1|.
TGCAGTGCTGGAGGGGGCGACACTGAAGCTTTCTTT
CSAGGGDTEAFF
>TRBJ1-4|15|.|TRBV27|.
TGTGCCAGCAGTACTCTACAGGGTACTAATGAAAAACTGTTTTTT
CASSTLQGTNEKLFF
>TRBJ1-5|13|TRBD1|TRBV24-1|once
TGTGCCACCAGTGGCAGGGGGTATCAGCCCCAGCATTTT
CATSGRGYQPQHF
>TRBJ1-1|11|.|TRBV6-6|.
TGTGCCAGCAGGCAAGGAGGTGAAGCTTTCTTT
CASRQGGEAFF